The table lists the clone carrying this TCR beta chain with a count of one. Each CDR3 protein is one row after TCRdb ran MiXCR on the 5' RACE reads. Of 300,000 to 400,000 distinct CDR3 sequences in the sample, approximately 15% are singletons; the top ten hold approximately 20%. The CDR3 has 16 amino acids. V was pared by 5 bases and J by 3 bases, with 16 bases between. Germline CDR1 SGHTA, CDR2 FQGTGA. This sample was included in a study of T-cell memory formation after mild COVID-19. V is TRBV7-3 and J is TRBJ2-2; D is possibly TRBD1 (5 bases). This clonotype was sampled from a man in his late teens or twenties who had mild COVID-19 (a few samples of this study predate the infection). Cell type and time point are not known. The sample was PBMCs or a T cell subset sorted from them (not recorded which). CDR3 nucleotides: TGTGCCAGCAGCGCAGGCCTCGACAGATACACCGGGGAGCTGTTTTTT. Amino acid sequence: CASSAGLDRYTGELFF.